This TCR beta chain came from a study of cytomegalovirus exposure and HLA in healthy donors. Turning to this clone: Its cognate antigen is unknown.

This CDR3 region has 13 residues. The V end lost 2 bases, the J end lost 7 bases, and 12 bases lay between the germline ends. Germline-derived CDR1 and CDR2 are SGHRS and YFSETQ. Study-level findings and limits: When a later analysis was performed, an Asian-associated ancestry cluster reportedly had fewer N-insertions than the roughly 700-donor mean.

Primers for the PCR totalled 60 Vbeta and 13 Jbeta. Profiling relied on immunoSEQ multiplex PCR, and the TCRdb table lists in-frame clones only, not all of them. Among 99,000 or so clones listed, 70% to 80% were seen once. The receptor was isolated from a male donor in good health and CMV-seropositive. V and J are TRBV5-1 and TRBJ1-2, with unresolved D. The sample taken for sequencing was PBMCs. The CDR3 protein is CASSFEGSRGYTF. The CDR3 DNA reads TGCGCCAGCAGCTTTGAGGGATCGCGTGGCTACACCTTC.